What follows are 18 T cell receptor beta chains derived from one specimen sequenced in a study of tumor-infiltrating lymphocytes in primary liver carcinoma. It was unsorted whole blood that yielded blood RNA, and germline DNA was also extracted. A constant-region primer primed TCR beta cDNA synthesis from 450 to 550 ng of total RNA. Three rounds of nested multiplex PCR with slightly modified ARM-PCR produced TCR beta libraries. In the first two PCR rounds, TRBV1-TRBV30 forward primers were paired with a C-beta reverse primer, and each round lasted roughly 10 cycles. Via MiXCR, TCRdb re-called the multiplex PCR reads, giving one row per CDR3 protein. Among almost 200,000 distinct CDR3 sequences, 65% were seen once, and the ten largest hold 7% to 8.5%. Sequenced sample: peripheral blood. These receptors were obtained from a woman aged 60-70 years with primary liver carcinoma and hepatitis B virus infection.

As for this clonotype: With a much larger clone just one base away, this may be a read error. The gene calls are TRBV4-1 and TRBJ1-1; D perhaps matches TRBD1 (6 bases). The CDR3 sequence is 13 residues long. The V end lost 7 bases, the J end lost 10 bases, and 19 bases lay between the germline ends. The germline V gene has CDR1 MGHRA and CDR2 YSYEKL. The CDR3 here is CASNHPRGTRAFF. CDR3 nucleotides: TGCGCCAGCAACCACCCCAGGGGTACCAGAGCTTTCTTT.

V gene TRBV14 combines with J gene TRBJ2-2, with a tentative D call TRBD2 (5 bases). The CDR3 extends over 15 amino acids. Trimming shortened V by 2 bases and J by 5 bases, and 12 bases separated the two germline ends. Germline V CDR1 and CDR2: SGHDN, FVKESK. CDR3 coding DNA: TGTGCCAGCAGCCAAAGCGCGAGGGTAACCGGGGAGCTGTTTTTT. Amino acid sequence: CASSQSARVTGELFF.

Comment on this clonotype: Relative to the germline gene, one junction end is altered; a read error may explain this. J is TRBJ1-1 and V is TRBV29-1; weak D call: TRBD1 (6 bases). From germline, CDR1 is SQVTM and CDR2 ANQGSEA. This CDR3 spans 14 amino acids. CDR3 bases: TGCAGCGCCTCCAGCTGGGGGCGGGACACAGAAGCTTTCTTT. Translated: CSASSWGRDTEAFF. Full variable domain (missing parts from reference TRBV29-1 and TRBJ1-1): SAVISQKPSRDICQRGTSLTIQCQVDSQVTMMFWYRQQPGQSLTLIATANQGSEATYESGFVIDKFPISRPNLTFSTLTVSNMSPEDSSIYLCSASSWGRDTEAFFGQGTRLTVV.

As regards this clonotype: A read error may produce the germline difference seen at one junction end. This chain connects TRBV12-3 or TRBV12-4 to TRBJ1-5, with D perhaps TRBD1 (5 bases). This CDR3 region has 14 residues. The DNA for the CDR3 is TGTGCCTGCAGTTTCGGGGGAGGCAATCAGCCCCAGCATTTT. As protein: CACSFGGGNQPQHF.

This clonotype showed up just once. The CDR3 reads CASSFTGDGQPYNEQFF. As DNA, the CDR3 is TGTGCCAGCAGCTTCACAGGGGATGGTCAGCCCTACAATGAGCAGTTCTTC. This chain connects TRBV11-2 to TRBJ2-1; 7 positions match TRBD1. V lost 3 bases, J lost 2 bases, and 10 bases stayed unmatched. Germline lookup yields CDR1 SGHAT and CDR2 FQNNGV. This CDR3 spans 17 amino acids.

Details on this clonotype: Given a much more abundant clone one base away, this may be a read error. CDR3 nucleotides: TGTGGCAGCAGCCTGACCGAGGGGGAGCAGTACTTC. It is translated as CGSSLTEGEQYF. This chain joins TRBV5-4 and TRBJ2-7; possibly TRBD1 or TRBD2 for D (5 bases each). This CDR3 is 12 amino acids long. Germline CDR1 reads SGHNT; CDR2 reads YYREEE (reference sequence).

This clonotype was observed at least ten times. This sequence joins TRBV4-1 and TRBJ2-1; D is undetermined. Germline V gives CDR1 MGHRA, CDR2 YSYEKL. With 1 base removed from V and 8 bases from J, the gap between germline ends came to 18 bases. This CDR3 spans 16 amino acids. The CDR3 reads CASSQALRARRDEQFF. The CDR3 DNA reads TGCGCCAGCAGCCAAGCCCTCCGGGCTCGTAGGGATGAGCAGTTCTTC.

The chain joins TRBV11-2 to TRBJ2-7; the D gene is possibly TRBD2 (6 bases). The germline V gene encodes CDR1 SGHAT and CDR2 FQNNGV. This CDR3 contains 15 residues. V dropped 1 base and J dropped 2 bases, with 12 bases sitting between them. CDR3 residues: CASSLAGGRPYEQYF. The CDR3 DNA reads TGTGCCAGCAGCTTAGCTGGGGGGAGGCCCTACGAGCAGTACTTC.

This clonotype showed up many times. The rearrangement links TRBV6-1 to TRBJ1-1; D remains unclear. V was pared by 5 bases and J by 3 bases, with 10 bases between. CDR3 length equals 13 residues. Germline V gene sequence: CDR1 MNHNS, CDR2 SASEGT. The CDR3 loop reads CASSSYRDTEAFF. The CDR3 DNA reads TGTGCCAGCAGTTCTTACAGAGACACTGAAGCTTTCTTT.

This chain links TRBV28 with TRBJ1-2; D remains unclear. V lost 6 bases, J lost 3 bases, and 8 bases lay in between. This CDR3 is 12 amino acids long. Germline V gene sequence: CDR1 MDHEN, CDR2 SYDVKM. As DNA, the CDR3 is TGTGCCAGCAGATCAGGATACTATGGCTACACCTTC. Translation: CASRSGYYGYTF.

Turning to this clonotype: A much larger clone lies a single base off, so this may be a read error. The gene calls are TRBV4-1 and TRBJ2-2, with D possibly TRBD2 on 5 matching bases. The germline V gene encodes CDR1 MGHRA and CDR2 YSYEKL. The CDR3 runs to 14 residues. The CDR3 sequence: CVSSQSEEARGLFF. In DNA, the CDR3 is TGCGTCAGCAGCCAATCCGAGGAGGCCCGAGGGCTGTTTTTT.

There are many counts of this clonotype. CDR3 nucleotide sequence: TGTGCCAGCAGTTCGTTTTTCGGGACAGGGGTTCCTGGAAACACCATATATTTT. Translation gives CASSSFFGTGVPGNTIYF. The J gene is TRBJ1-3, the V gene TRBV12-3 or TRBV12-4, with 10 bases matching TRBD1. V was pared by 4 bases and J by 2 bases, with 11 bases of the junction left unmatched. The CDR3 has 18 residues.

This chain links TRBV11-2 with TRBJ2-7, with D possibly matching TRBD1 (5 bases). The germline V gene has CDR1 SGHAT and CDR2 FQNNGV. Deletions cut 5 bases from V and 7 bases from J, with 15 bases between. CDR3 length: 13 amino acids. Here the CDR3 DNA reads TGTGCCAGCAGCCAAGGGGAAGGGCCTGAGCAGTACTTC. It translates to CASSQGEGPEQYF.

The rearrangement links TRBV11-2 to TRBJ1-1, with D uncertain. The CDR3 length is 13 residues. The germline V gene has CDR1 SGHAT and CDR2 FQNNGV. V lost 7 bases and J 8 bases, leaving 17 bases between the germline ends. CDR3 sequence: CASILRVYGEAFF. CDR3 coding DNA: TGTGCCAGCATCTTGAGAGTGTACGGGGAAGCTTTCTTT.

The rearrangement joins TRBV14 to TRBJ1-2; maybe TRBD1 (5 bases). CDR1 is SGHDN, CDR2 FVKESK, per germline. The CDR3 runs 13 residues. V was cut by 2 bases and J by 9 bases, with 13 bases left in between. Here the CDR3 DNA reads TGTGCCAGCAGCCAAAGACAGTCATATAGCTACACCTTC. Amino acids: CASSQRQSYSYTF.

J is TRBJ2-1 and V is TRBV7-2, with 7 bases aligning to TRBD2. Germline CDR1 SGHTA, CDR2 FQGNSA. J lost 5 bases, V lost 1 base, and 14 bases had no gene match. The CDR3 is 18 residues long. The CDR3 here is CASSLEGGRGDLHNEQFF. Here the CDR3 DNA reads TGTGCCAGCAGCTTAGAAGGTGGGAGGGGAGATCTCCACAATGAGCAGTTCTTC.

Worth noting for this clonotype: A much larger clone is a single base away; this may be a read error. This rearrangement joins TRBV4-1 to TRBJ2-7; D uncertain. Trimming left V 7 bases short and J 2 bases short, with 12 bases between. In germline, CDR1 is MGHRA, CDR2 YSYEKL. This CDR3 region has 13 residues. DNA of the CDR3: TGCGCCAGCAACCAGGCGCAAACCTACGAGCAGTACTTC. Protein sequence: CASNQAQTYEQYF.

The count of this clonotype is one. The junction departs from the called germline gene at one end, perhaps through a read error. The J gene is TRBJ2-3, the V gene TRBV11-2; 7 nucleotides line up with TRBD1. Germline CDR1 is SGHAT and CDR2 is FQNNGV. The CDR3 runs 15 residues. CDR3 nucleotides: TGTGACAGCGGCACACAGGGGTCAGACACAGATACGCAGTATTTT. Its translation: CDSGTQGSDTDTQYF.